This TCR beta chain was captured in a study of T cell clusters in autoimmune cytopenias. TRB was amplified by touch-down multiplex PCR, primer pools A and B combined. Following a re-call of the multiplex PCR reads, TCRdb has one entry per CDR3 protein and lacks DNA. The sample data list approximately 8,000 distinct CDR3 sequences. The CDR3 covers 12 residues. CDR1 is SQVTM and CDR2 is ANQGSEA in the germline V gene. Findings and limits, study-wide: Physiological T cell clusters of healthy donors were apparently absent in primary autoimmune cytopenia patients.

Each sample's input was roughly 270 ng genomic DNA, 38,000 or so genome equivalents. This clonotype registers medium-sized (0.01 to 0.1%) by frequency. The antigen is unknown. These data are also associated with another study on T cell repertoires in aging, cancer and after chemotherapy.

This TCR came from a human donor with an autoimmune cytopenia or autoimmune hepatitis (not recorded which). Source material: peripheral blood. This chain connects TRBV29-1 to TRBJ2-1. The CDR3 loop reads CSAYNGANEQFF.